The 28 T cell receptor beta chains below were found in one sample sequenced in a study of OX40 agonist ivuxolimab in advanced cancers. Data came from immunoSEQ multiplex PCR; TCRdb stores just in-frame clones and leaves some out. The repertoire consists of approximately 70,000 clones, with approximately 85% occurring once and the leading ten covering roughly 15%. Sequenced material: CD4+ or CD8+ T cells sorted from blood, taken in a trial of the OX40 agonist ivuxolimab. These receptors came from an adult with an advanced solid tumor such as melanoma, head and neck, liver or kidney cancer.

This chain links TRBV5-1 with TRBJ1-4; D perhaps matches TRBD1 (5 bases). The CDR3 runs 14 residues. V was pared by 4 bases and J by 16 bases, with 23 bases between. Germline V gene data show CDR1 as SGHRS and CDR2 as YFSETQ. This chain's CDR3 is CASSPGTESAVQFF. CDR3 nucleotides: TGCGCCAGCAGCCCCGGGACCGAGAGCGCCGTTCAGTTTTTT. The whole variable domain, remainder taken from reference TRBV5-1 and TRBJ1-4, is KAGVTQTPRYLIKTRGQQVTLSCSPISGHRSVSWYQQTPGQGLQFLFEYFSETQRNKGNFPGRFSGRQFSNSRSEMNVSTLELGDSALYLCASSPGTESAVQFFGSGTQLSVL.

The V and J genes are TRBV6-1 and TRBJ2-2; weak D call: TRBD2 (6 bases). The CDR3 spans 14 residues. Trimming removed 4 bases from V and 1 base from J, with 7 bases in between. Per germline, CDR1 MNHNS and CDR2 SASEGT. CDR3 nucleotide sequence: TGTGCCAGCAGTGGGGACTTGAACACCGGGGAGCTGTTTTTT. Translating gives CASSGDLNTGELFF.

Here the CDR3 DNA reads TGCAGCGTGGGGCTTGGACCAGATACGCAGTATTTT. Amino acids: CSVGLGPDTQYF. The chain is built from TRBV29-1 and TRBJ2-3, with D possibly matching TRBD1 (5 bases). Germline CDR1 reads SQVTM; CDR2 reads ANQGSEA. V was shortened by 6 bases and J by 4 bases, with 11 bases between the two germline ends. The CDR3 runs to 12 residues.

The rearrangement joins TRBV7-9 to TRBJ1-1; 10 bases agree with TRBD1. The CDR3 length is 17 residues. V shed 5 bases and J 3 bases; nucleotides not matched to a gene: 12. CDR1 and CDR2 from the germline V gene are SEHNR and FQNEAQ (reference sequence). This chain's CDR3 is CASSPRGGQGRYTEAFF. CDR3 sequence (DNA): TGTGCCAGCAGCCCGAGGGGGGGACAGGGGAGGTACACTGAAGCTTTCTTT. Complete variable domain (other parts from reference TRBV7-9 and TRBJ1-1): DTGVSQNPRHKITKRGQNVTFRCDPISEHNRLYWYRQTLGQGPEFLTYFQNEAQLEKSRLLSDRFSAERPKGSFSTLEIQRTEQGDSAMYLCASSPRGGQGRYTEAFFGQGTRLTVV.

The J gene is TRBJ1-2, the V gene TRBV7-2; 8 bases map to TRBD1. The CDR3 sequence is 15 residues long. Germline CDR1 SGHTA, CDR2 FQGNSA. Unmatched junction bases numbered 9, after V lost 6 bases and J lost 3 bases. CDR3 protein: CASSLGQGWYYGYTF. DNA of the CDR3: TGTGCCAGCAGTCTCGGACAGGGTTGGTACTATGGCTACACCTTC.

This clone was picked up one time. Its ends do not fully match the called genes, so a read error is possible. The V call is TRBV7-7, the J call TRBJ2-5; 9 bases fit TRBD2. The length of the CDR3 is 15 residues. From germline, CDR1 is SSHAT and CDR2 FNYEAQ (reference sequence). The DNA of the CDR3 is TGTGCTAGCAGCTTAGGTACTAGCGGGCAAGAGACCCAGTACTTC. The encoded protein is CASSLGTSGQETQYF.

J is TRBJ2-3 and V is TRBV14; D is uncertain. Trimming shortened V by 0 bases and J by 2 bases, and 9 bases separated the two germline ends. From germline, CDR1 is SGHDN and CDR2 FVKESK. The CDR3 contains 15 residues. The CDR3: CASSQDLTATDTQYF. CDR3 in DNA: TGTGCCAGCAGCCAAGACCTCACGGCCACAGATACGCAGTATTTT.

This rearrangement joins TRBV19 to TRBJ1-2, with D perhaps TRBD1 (6 bases). The germline V and J ends were trimmed by 3 bases and 4 bases, with 15 bases remaining between them. CDR1 is LNHDA and CDR2 is SQIVND in the germline V gene (reference sequence). This CDR3 comprises 15 residues. CDR3 sequence (DNA): TGTGCCAGTAGTATCCACGACAGGAGCCCCTATGGCTACACCTTC. It is translated as CASSIHDRSPYGYTF.

The chain carries TRBV12-5 and TRBJ2-3; D not resolved. This CDR3 is 12 amino acids long. V lost 6 bases, J lost 4 bases, and 8 bases lay in between. The V gene's germline CDR1 is LGHNT and CDR2 FRNRAP. As DNA, the CDR3 is TGTGCTAGTGGGAAATTCGCAGATACGCAGTATTTT. It codes for CASGKFADTQYF.

This chain joins TRBV6-5 and TRBJ2-7; TRBD2 matches at 12 bases. The V and J ends lost 6 bases and 1 base, in that order; junction bases with no gene match: 4. Germline V CDR1 and CDR2: MNHEY, SVGAGI. The CDR3 loop spans 15 amino acids. DNA for the CDR3: TGTGCCAGCAGGCGGACTAGCGGGGATTCCTACGAGCAGTACTTC. It encodes CASRRTSGDSYEQYF.

The chain's CDR3 is CASTLGLNTEAFF. DNA for the CDR3: TGCGCCAGCACCCTAGGACTTAACACTGAAGCTTTCTTT. V is TRBV4-1 and J is TRBJ1-1, with D hard to call. Trimming cost V 7 bases and J 2 bases, with 11 bases left between them. The CDR3 spans 13 residues. Germline CDR1 reads MGHRA; CDR2 reads YSYEKL.

V usage is TRBV2 and J usage is TRBJ1-1, with a weak D call TRBD1 (6 bases). Germline V gives CDR1 SNHLY, CDR2 FYNNEI. Trimming took off 7 bases at V and 1 base at J, with 10 bases between the two ends. This CDR3 is built from 13 residues. CDR3 sequence (DNA): TGTGCCAGCAACCCAGGGGAGAACACTGAAGCTTTCTTT. Protein: CASNPGENTEAFF.

This sequence joins TRBV27 and TRBJ2-2; either TRBD1 or TRBD2 may fit D (5 bases each). Germline V gives CDR1 MNHEY, CDR2 SMNVEV (reference sequence). The V gene lost 8 bases and the J gene lost 0 bases, with 13 bases spanning the gap. The CDR3 has 15 residues. The CDR3 nucleotides are TGTGCCAGCTCCCTGAGGGGCCCGAACACCGGGGAGCTGTTTTTT. The encoded protein is CASSLRGPNTGELFF.

This sequence joins TRBV10-1 and TRBJ2-3; D unclear. Trimming shortened V by 3 bases and J by 1 base, and 11 bases separated the two germline ends. The length of the CDR3 is 15 residues. Germline V gene data show CDR1 as WNHNN and CDR2 as SYGVQD (reference sequence). The CDR3 DNA reads TGCGCCAGCAGTGAACGTGGAAGGGGCACAGATACGCAGTATTTT. Encoded protein: CASSERGRGTDTQYF.

This clone was detected a few times. The rearrangement uses TRBV5-1 and TRBJ1-1, with a weak D call TRBD1 (6 bases). The CDR3 is made up of 14 amino acids. V was clipped by 4 bases and J by 0 bases, with 10 bases between them. Germline CDR1 is SGHRS and CDR2 is YFSETQ. For the CDR3, the DNA is TGCGCCAGCAGCGCGGGACACTTGAACACTGAAGCTTTCTTT. Its translation: CASSAGHLNTEAFF.

J is TRBJ1-1 and V is TRBV5-1; D uncertain. CDR1 is SGHRS and CDR2 is YFSETQ in the germline V gene. Trimming left V 0 bases short and J 0 bases short, with 18 bases between. The CDR3 extends over 18 amino acids. The CDR3 is CASSLGGIPSRMNTEAFF. As DNA, the CDR3 is TGCGCCAGCAGCTTGGGCGGGATTCCGTCCCGAATGAACACTGAAGCTTTCTTT.

The chain carries TRBV7-9 and TRBJ1-1; tentatively, D is TRBD1 (6 bases). CDR1 SEHNR and CDR2 FQNEAQ come from the germline V gene (reference sequence). V was trimmed by 2 bases and J by 2 bases, leaving 9 bases between them. This CDR3 region has 14 residues. CDR3 loop: CASSLPTGNTEAFF. CDR3 sequence (DNA): TGTGCCAGCAGCTTACCGACAGGAAACACTGAAGCTTTCTTT.

This clone has a handful of counts. The gene calls are TRBV10-2 and TRBJ2-7, with 9 bases fitting TRBD1. V lost 4 bases to trimming and J lost 1 base; unmatched junction nucleotides: 8. Germline V gene sequence: CDR1 WSHSY, CDR2 SAAADI. This CDR3 contains 16 residues. The CDR3 spells CASSGGPGTGSYEQYF. The CDR3 bases are TGCGCCAGCAGTGGAGGCCCGGGGACAGGGTCCTACGAGCAGTACTTC.

J is TRBJ1-1 and V is TRBV5-5; D perhaps matches TRBD1 (6 bases). CDR3 length equals 15 residues. The V and J ends lost 2 bases and 5 bases respectively, with 16 bases between them. CDR1 and CDR2 (germline): SGHKS, YYEKEE (reference sequence). CDR3 sequence (DNA): TGTGCCAGCAGCTTTGGAGGGGGACGGGGGACTGAAGCTTTCTTT. It specifies CASSFGGGRGTEAFF.

V gene TRBV7-2 combines with J gene TRBJ1-4, with 8 bases matching TRBD1. This CDR3 spans 14 amino acids. Germline V CDR1 and CDR2: SGHTA, FQGNSA. V lost 5 bases, J lost 11 bases, and 10 bases stayed unmatched. The CDR3: CASSQDRVDRKLFF. CDR3 sequence (DNA): TGTGCCAGCAGCCAGGACAGGGTGGATCGGAAACTGTTTTTT.

On this clone: Other DNA sequences within the sample encode an identical CDR3. The chain has TRBV7-2 and TRBJ2-1; D is ambiguous. The germline gives CDR1 SGHTA, CDR2 FQGNSA. The ends were cut back, 1 base at V and 4 bases at J, with 11 bases in the middle. The CDR3 totals 15 residues. CDR3 bases: TGTGCCAGCAGCTTAGATGGGTCGCGGTACAATGAGCAGTTCTTC. Its protein product is CASSLDGSRYNEQFF.

This clone came up a few times. The chain links TRBV28 to TRBJ1-1; 8 nucleotides agree with TRBD1. Trimming took 3 bases from V and 3 from J; bases not matched to a gene: 3. CDR3 length: 14 residues. Germline CDR1 reads MDHEN; CDR2 reads SYDVKM. CDR3 DNA sequence: TGTGCCAGCAGTTTTACAGGGGGGTACACTGAAGCTTTCTTT. It yields the protein CASSFTGGYTEAFF.

J is TRBJ2-7 and V is TRBV6-6; 9 bases are a match to TRBD2. V lost 5 bases, J lost 6 bases, and 5 bases stayed unmatched. Germline V CDR1 and CDR2: MNHNY, SVGAGI (reference sequence). The CDR3 runs to 13 residues. The CDR3 is CASSQSTSGEQYF. The CDR3 nucleotides are TGTGCCAGCAGTCAATCGACTAGCGGCGAGCAGTACTTC.

The V call is TRBV19, the J call TRBJ2-1; 12 bases fit TRBD2. CDR1 LNHDA and CDR2 SQIVND come from the germline V gene (reference sequence). The CDR3 sequence is 15 residues long. Trimming took 5 bases from V and 8 from J; bases not matched to a gene: 7. The CDR3 DNA reads TGTGCCAGTAGTCCGACTAGCGGGAGAGCCCATGAGCAGTTCTTC. It yields the protein CASSPTSGRAHEQFF.

This clone was seen more than once but under ten times. This chain links TRBV2 with TRBJ1-5; no firm D call. The CDR3 extends over 14 amino acids. Trimming pared 8 bases from V and 0 bases from J, leaving 11 bases between. Per germline, CDR1 SNHLY and CDR2 FYNNEI. CDR3 residues: CASGWTNSNQPQHF. CDR3 sequence (DNA): TGTGCCAGCGGGTGGACTAATAGCAATCAGCCCCAGCATTTT.

The chain is built from TRBV5-4 and TRBJ2-3, with 9 bases aligning to TRBD2. There are 16 residues in the CDR3. V shed 0 bases, J shed 2 bases, and the junction held 4 bases outside the gene matches. The germline CDR1 and CDR2 sequences are SGHNT and YYREEE (reference sequence). CDR3 sequence: CASSLALAGFTDTQYF. DNA for the CDR3: TGTGCCAGCAGCTTGGCCCTAGCGGGATTCACAGATACGCAGTATTTT.

This clone was counted between two and nine times. V usage is TRBV18 and J usage is TRBJ2-7; D may be TRBD1 (6 bases). Trimming removed 2 bases from V and 6 bases from J, with 11 bases in between. The CDR3 has 13 amino acids. The V gene's germline CDR1 is KGHSH and CDR2 LQKENI. The CDR3 loop reads CASSPGQFREQYF. As DNA, the CDR3 is TGTGCCAGCTCACCAGGACAGTTCCGCGAGCAGTACTTC. The full variable domain, in which reference TRBV18 and TRBJ2-7 provide the parts outside the CDR3, is NAGVMQNPRHLVRRRGQEARLRCSPMKGHSHVYWYRQLPEEGLKFMVYLQKENIIDESGMPKERFSAEFPKEGPSILRIQQVVRGDSAAYFCASSPGQFREQYFGPGTRLTVT.

V usage is TRBV7-2 and J usage is TRBJ2-7; tentatively, D is TRBD1 (6 bases). This CDR3 comprises 17 residues. Germline-derived CDR1 and CDR2 are SGHTA and FQGNSA. Trimming left V 5 bases short and J 2 bases short, with 22 bases between. CDR3 sequence reads: CASSPGVAGHIPYEQYF. CDR3 DNA sequence: TGTGCCAGCAGCCCAGGGGTTGCGGGCCACATTCCCTACGAGCAGTACTTC.